The 9 T cell receptor beta chains below come from one sample, sequenced in a study of T cells in narcolepsy. Clones were sequenced by immunoSEQ multiplex PCR, and TCRdb holds only the in-frame ones, with some missing. The sample consists of around 30,000 clones, about 85% of them appearing once. The specimen was CD45RA- memory CD4+ T cells from PBMCs. Every receptor here comes from a human donor with narcolepsy.

The chain uses TRBV7-6 and TRBJ2-5; 7 nucleotides agree with TRBD1. Germline CDR1 reads SGHVS; CDR2 reads FNYEAQ. Germline trimming cut 5 bases from V and 4 bases from J; bases unmatched to any gene: 4. CDR3 length: 13 residues. The CDR3 coding sequence is TGTGCCAGCAGCCCGACAGGGAGAGAGACCCAGTACTTC. Protein product: CASSPTGRETQYF. Combining the CDR3 with reference TRBV7-6 and TRBJ2-5 gives the whole variable domain GAGVSQSPRYKVTKRGQDVALRCDPISGHVSLYWYRQALGQGPEFLTYFNYEAQQDKSGLPNDRFSAERPEGSISTLTIQRTEQRDSAMYRCASSPTGRETQYFGPGTRLLVL.

The chain combines TRBV6-4 with TRBJ1-1; D gene uncertain. The CDR3 has 13 residues. V lost 5 bases, J lost 1 base, and 8 bases lay in between. Germline CDR1 MRHNA, CDR2 SNTAGT. CDR3 region: CASSLTENTEAFF. In DNA form, the CDR3 reads TGTGCCAGCAGTCTTACAGAGAACACTGAAGCTTTCTTT.

The rearrangement joins TRBV19 to TRBJ1-4, with D perhaps matching TRBD1 (6 bases). V shed 7 bases and J shed 8 bases, with 17 bases lying between them. The CDR3 totals 14 residues. Germline lookup yields CDR1 LNHDA and CDR2 SQIVND (reference sequence). CDR3 DNA sequence: TGTGCCAGTACCGACGGGACATTTAGCGAAAAACTGTTTTTT. It specifies CASTDGTFSEKLFF. Using reference TRBV19 and TRBJ1-4 for the parts outside the CDR3, the full variable domain is DGGITQSPKYLFRKEGQNVTLSCEQNLNHDAMYWYRQDPGQGLRLIYYSQIVNDFQKGDIAEGYSVSREKKESFPLTVTSAQKNPTAFYLCASTDGTFSEKLFFGSGTQLSVL.

The chain joins TRBV7-8 to TRBJ1-5; the match to TRBD1 covers 7 bases. Trimming took 5 bases from V and 3 from J; bases not matched to a gene: 13. Germline lookup yields CDR1 SGHVS and CDR2 FQNEAQ. This CDR3 spans 17 amino acids. The CDR3 region is CASSRSRNQGDNQPQHF. CDR3 bases: TGTGCCAGCAGCCGTAGTCGGAATCAGGGGGACAATCAGCCCCAGCATTTT.

This clone is a singleton in its sample. The rearrangement joins TRBV19 to TRBJ2-2, with TRBD2 matching over 14 bases. V shed 3 bases, J shed 0 bases, and the junction held 3 bases outside the gene matches. The CDR3 sequence is 18 residues long. The V gene's germline CDR1 is LNHDA and CDR2 SQIVND (reference sequence). The CDR3 region is CASSIPTSGGANTGELFF. CDR3 sequence (DNA): TGTGCCAGTAGTATCCCGACTAGCGGGGGGGCGAACACCGGGGAGCTGTTTTTT.

Here the CDR3 DNA reads TGTGCCAGTAGTATTGAGGGCAGGGTAGACGTTCAGCCCCAGCATTTT. It specifies CASSIEGRVDVQPQHF. This chain connects TRBV19 to TRBJ1-5, with a possible D match to TRBD1 (5 bases). This CDR3 is built from 16 residues. The V gene's germline CDR1 is LNHDA and CDR2 SQIVND (reference sequence). V lost 3 bases and J 6 bases, leaving 18 bases between the germline ends. The full variable domain, completed using reference TRBV19 and TRBJ1-5, is DGGITQSPKYLFRKEGQNVTLSCEQNLNHDAMYWYRQDPGQGLRLIYYSQIVNDFQKGDIAEGYSVSREKKESFPLTVTSAQKNPTAFYLCASSIEGRVDVQPQHFGDGTRLSIL.

V gene TRBV5-8 combines with J gene TRBJ1-5; D not certain. Between the trimmed V and J ends, which lost 8 bases and 1 base, there was a span of 7 bases. Germline V lookup: CDR1 SGHTS, CDR2 YDEGEE. This CDR3 spans 12 amino acids. CDR3 amino acids: CAREGSNQPQHF. The CDR3 DNA sequence: TGTGCCAGGGAGGGAAGCAATCAGCCCCAGCATTTT.

The rearrangement links TRBV19 to TRBJ1-4, with TRBD1 matching over 7 bases. This CDR3 contains 13 residues. CDR1 is LNHDA, CDR2 SQIVND, per germline (reference sequence). The J segment lost 5 bases and the V segment lost 6 bases, leaving 3 bases of the junction unmatched. The CDR3 coding sequence is TGTGCCAGTAGAGGGACAGCAAATGAAAAACTGTTTTTT. This codes for CASRGTANEKLFF.

The chain has TRBV19 and TRBJ2-3, with a tentative D call TRBD2 (6 bases). The germline V gene has CDR1 LNHDA and CDR2 SQIVND (reference sequence). The CDR3 extends over 16 amino acids. Trimming took 4 bases from V and 5 from J, leaving 19 bases between them. CDR3 bases: TGTGCCAGTAGTAACTCGGGACTCTCGGAGGTAGATACGCAGTATTTT. The encoded protein is CASSNSGLSEVDTQYF.